This TCR beta chain was obtained from a study of T cells in Graves' hyperthyroidism and ophthalmopathy. This clonotype appeared a few times. RNA transcripts served as the template for amplifying TCR beta CDR3 regions. In the first-round RT-PCR of the TCR CDR3, the HTBI primer set was used. TCRdb recomputed calls from the multiplex PCR reads with MiXCR, one row per CDR3 protein. The sample includes about 420,000 distinct CDR3 sequences, 15% to 19% of them seen just once. The CDR3 has 16 amino acids. The germline V gene has CDR1 ENHRY and CDR2 SYGVKD. Trimming took 10 bases from V and 0 from J; bases not matched to a gene: 11.

The origin of this receptor is a woman younger than 30 with Graves' hyperthyroidism. Sequenced: blood. This chain joins TRBV10-3 and TRBJ2-3; 9 bases line up with TRBD2. The chain's CDR3 is CATAIKTSGSTDTQYF. The CDR3 region has the DNA TGTGCCACAGCAATAAAGACTAGCGGAAGCACAGATACGCAGTATTTT.